The 5 T cell receptor beta chains listed next were all sequenced from one sample in a study of cytotoxic CD8 clonotypes in ibrutinib-treated CLL. TCRdb keeps only in-frame clones here, not all; method: immunoSEQ multiplex PCR. The profile covers approximately 280,000 clones, with roughly three quarters appearing a single time and 5.6% taken by the ten largest. Sequenced material: PBMCs, taken at disease progression, from a patient treated with ibrutinib. Receptors were obtained from a human donor with chronic lymphocytic leukemia.

This clone was observed once. The rearrangement uses TRBV5-4 and TRBJ2-7; 11 nucleotides align to TRBD2. Germline CDR1 reads SGHNT; CDR2 reads YYREEE (reference sequence). The trim removed 0 bases at V and 0 bases at J, leaving 2 bases unmatched. This CDR3 spans 16 amino acids. The CDR3, as DNA: TGTGCCAGCAGCTTGGGAGGACTAGCGGGCTCCTACGAGCAGTACTTC. It is translated as CASSLGGLAGSYEQYF.

The chain joins TRBV28 to TRBJ1-4, with TRBD1 identical over 8 bases. The CDR3 runs 12 residues. Germline V gene sequence: CDR1 MDHEN, CDR2 SYDVKM. V was clipped by 10 bases and J by 7 bases; unmatched bases: 5. The CDR3 sequence is CATTGVGEKLFF. Written as DNA, the CDR3 is TGTGCCACGACAGGGGTCGGTGAAAAACTGTTTTTT.

V usage is TRBV10-2 and J usage is TRBJ2-7, with 8 nucleotides matching TRBD2. Germline assignment: CDR1 WSHSY and CDR2 SAAADI. CDR3 length equals 15 residues. After removal of 8 bases from V and 0 bases from J, the junction contained 9 bases not matched to a gene. In DNA, the CDR3 is TGCGCCAGCCTCGAGGGCGGGGGGATCTCCTACGAGCAGTACTTC. Translation: CASLEGGGISYEQYF.

The chain links TRBV11-3 to TRBJ2-2; D is possibly TRBD1 (8 bases). V lost 5 bases and J lost 5, with 18 bases in between. The germline V gene has CDR1 SGHNT and CDR2 YENEEA. The CDR3 sequence is 16 residues long. CDR3 nucleotides: TGTGCCAGCAGCCTCAGGACAGGGAGGGCAACCGGGGAGCTGTTTTTT. It translates to CASSLRTGRATGELFF.

This chain uses TRBV19 with TRBJ2-7; D is perhaps TRBD1 or TRBD2 (5 bases each). The CDR3 loop spans 13 amino acids. V was shortened by 1 base and J by 6 bases, with 10 bases between the two germline ends. The germline gives CDR1 LNHDA, CDR2 SQIVND (reference sequence). Here the CDR3 reads CASSIARGGEQYF. CDR3 DNA: TGTGCCAGTAGTATAGCGAGGGGCGGCGAGCAGTACTTC.